One sample yielded the 29 T cell receptor beta chains listed below, sequenced in a study of shared clonotypes between healthy human individuals. Repertoires were generated with immunoSEQ multiplex PCR, while TCRdb's copy carries only in-frame clones and drops some. The sample carries 1,400,000 or so clones, less than 99% recorded once. Sequencing used naive CD4+ T cells sorted from blood. The subset is: CD45RA+ positively selected. These receptors were collected from a man aged 25-45 years in good health.

The chain joins TRBV7-8 to TRBJ1-4, with 7 bases fitting TRBD1. The CDR3 runs 15 residues. Per germline, CDR1 SGHVS and CDR2 FQNEAQ. The junction had 7 bases not matched to a gene; V was cut back by 2 bases and J by 7 bases. CDR3 region: CASSLIHRTGEKLFF. The CDR3 DNA reads as TGTGCCAGCAGCTTAATCCACAGGACAGGTGAAAAACTGTTTTTT.

The chain has TRBV5-6 and TRBJ2-3; the D is unclear. With 0 bases removed from V and 0 bases from J, the gap between germline ends came to 8 bases. Germline values: CDR1 SGHDT, CDR2 YYEEEE. The CDR3 contains 15 residues. This CDR3 is CASSLARFSTDTQYF. The DNA for the CDR3 is TGTGCCAGCAGCTTGGCCAGGTTTAGCACAGATACGCAGTATTTT.

J is TRBJ2-1 and V is TRBV27; 7 bases are shared with TRBD2. The CDR3 sequence is 16 residues long. The germline V gene encodes CDR1 MNHEY and CDR2 SMNVEV (reference sequence). V was pared by 1 base and J by 1 base, with 4 bases of the junction left unmatched. CDR3 DNA: TGTGCCAGCAGTTTATGGGGGGGGATATCCTACAATGAGCAGTTCTTC. Translation gives CASSLWGGISYNEQFF.

This chain joins TRBV5-4 and TRBJ2-4; weak D call: TRBD1 (6 bases). The CDR3 has 13 amino acids. Germline V gene sequence: CDR1 SGHNT, CDR2 YYREEE (reference sequence). Trimming cost V 5 bases and J 5 bases, with 11 bases left between them. In nucleotides, the CDR3 is TGTGCCAGCAGTAGGACAGCAGAAAACATTCAGTACTTC. This codes for CASSRTAENIQYF.

This clone came up once. The sample has other DNA sequences that encode this CDR3 too. V gene TRBV20-1 combines with J gene TRBJ1-5, with D hard to call. This CDR3 comprises 11 residues. Per the germline V gene, CDR1 is DFQATT and CDR2 is SNEGSKA (reference sequence). V dropped 5 bases and J dropped 3 bases, with 5 bases sitting between them. The CDR3 sequence: CSARDNQPQHF. CDR3 nucleotide sequence: TGCAGTGCTCGGGACAATCAGCCCCAGCATTTT.

The V call is TRBV29-1, the J call TRBJ2-1; no clear D gene. V lost 4 bases to trimming and J lost 10 bases, with 8 bases between them. CDR1 is SQVTM and CDR2 is ANQGSEA in the germline V gene. CDR3 length: 10 residues. CDR3 protein: CSVGRLEQFF. CDR3 nucleotides: TGCAGCGTTGGTAGATTGGAGCAGTTCTTC.

This clone has a single count. The gene calls are TRBV6-6 and TRBJ1-2; maybe TRBD1 (6 bases). From germline, CDR1 is MNHNY and CDR2 SVGAGI (reference sequence). Trimming pared 3 bases from V and 2 bases from J, leaving 16 bases between. This CDR3 region has 16 residues. CDR3 DNA: TGTGCCAGCAGTTATCCGACACAGGGTTTGAACTATGGCTACACCTTC. It is translated as CASSYPTQGLNYGYTF.

This clone was seen just once. Other DNA sequences of this sample code for an identical CDR3. The chain joins TRBV5-4 to TRBJ2-7; D is possibly TRBD1 (6 bases). The CDR3 runs 15 residues. The V end lost 0 bases, the J end lost 0 bases, and 10 bases lay between the germline ends. Germline CDR1 reads SGHNT; CDR2 reads YYREEE (reference sequence). In DNA, the CDR3 is TGTGCCAGCAGCTTGGAGACAGGTCCCTCCTACGAGCAGTACTTC. Residues: CASSLETGPSYEQYF.

The V gene is TRBV7-2, the J gene TRBJ1-2, with 7 positions matching TRBD1. Germline V gene lookup returns CDR1 SGHTA and CDR2 FQGNSA. With 1 base clipped from V and 4 bases from J, the junction kept 3 bases outside the gene matches. This CDR3 comprises 14 residues. CDR3 DNA sequence: TGTGCCAGCAGCTTAGTCGGGACAGCCTATGGCTACACCTTC. Amino acids: CASSLVGTAYGYTF.

On this clone itself: Different DNA sequences within this sample yield the same CDR3. The CDR3 here is CASSSSSYEQYF. The CDR3, as DNA: TGTGCCAGCTCCTCGAGCTCCTACGAGCAGTACTTC. The chain is built from TRBV18 and TRBJ2-7; D unclear. CDR1 and CDR2 (germline): KGHSH, LQKENI. The CDR3 sequence is 12 residues long. The V and J ends lost 6 bases and 0 bases respectively, with 6 bases between them. Supplemented by reference TRBV18 and TRBJ2-7, the full variable domain reads NAGVMQNPRHLVRRRGQEARLRCSPMKGHSHVYWYRQLPEEGLKFMVYLQKENIIDESGMPKERFSAEFPKEGPSILRIQQVVRGDSAAYFCASSSSSYEQYFGPGTRLTVT.

The chain recombines TRBV28 with TRBJ2-7; the D gene could be TRBD1 or TRBD2 (5 bases each). Trimming removed 4 bases from V and 0 bases from J, with 13 bases in between. CDR3 length: 15 residues. The germline V gene has CDR1 MDHEN and CDR2 SYDVKM. This CDR3 is CASSSLGPVSYEQYF. The CDR3 nucleotides are TGTGCCAGCAGTTCCCTGGGACCAGTCTCCTACGAGCAGTACTTC. Full variable domain (remainder filled in from reference TRBV28 and TRBJ2-7): DVKVTQSSRYLVKRTGEKVFLECVQDMDHENMFWYRQDPGLGLRLIYFSYDVKMKEKGDIPEGYSVSREKKERFSLILESASTNQTSMYLCASSSLGPVSYEQYFGPGTRLTVT.

The V gene is TRBV4-3, the J gene TRBJ2-6, with 7 bases lining up with TRBD1. The ends lost 3 bases at V and 3 bases at J; junction bases unmatched: 5. The CDR3 extends over 16 amino acids. Germline loops: CDR1 LGHNA, CDR2 YSLEER. Here the CDR3 DNA reads TGCGCCAGCAGCCAGTACCACAGGGGTGGGGCCAACGTCCTGACTTTC. This codes for CASSQYHRGGANVLTF.

The rearrangement joins TRBV28 to TRBJ1-1, with unresolved D. Trimming took off 3 bases at V and 5 bases at J, with 4 bases between the two ends. Per the germline V gene, CDR1 is MDHEN and CDR2 is SYDVKM. This CDR3 is 11 amino acids long. CDR3 nucleotides: TGTGCCAGCAGTTTTCAAACTGAAGCTTTCTTT. This codes for CASSFQTEAFF.

This sequence joins TRBV5-6 and TRBJ1-5; D is undetermined. CDR3 length: 12 amino acids. V was shortened by 4 bases and J by 2 bases, with 4 bases between the two germline ends. Per germline, CDR1 SGHDT and CDR2 YYEEEE. The CDR3 DNA sequence: TGTGCCAGCAGCGTGGGCAATCAGCCCCAGCATTTT. It specifies CASSVGNQPQHF.

This clone has a single count. J is TRBJ2-2 and V is TRBV7-2, with D unresolved. The CDR3 contains 16 residues. Germline CDR1 reads SGHTA; CDR2 reads FQGNSA. V lost 0 bases to trimming and J lost 1 base, with 9 bases between them. CDR3: CASSLAVVVNTGELFF. In nucleotides, the CDR3 is TGTGCCAGCAGCTTAGCGGTGGTCGTGAACACCGGGGAGCTGTTTTTT. The complete variable domain, with remaining parts taken from reference TRBV7-2 and TRBJ2-2, reads GAGVSQSPSNKVTEKGKDVELRCDPISGHTALYWYRQSLGQGLEFLIYFQGNSAPDKSGLPSDRFSAERTGGSVSTLTIQRTQQEDSAVYLCASSLAVVVNTGELFFGEGSRLTVL.

A single count supports this clone. The chain joins TRBV27 to TRBJ2-2; D is unresolved. CDR3 length equals 14 residues. Looked up from germline, CDR1 is MNHEY and CDR2 is SMNVEV (reference sequence). Trimming took 2 bases from V and 9 from J, leaving 13 bases between them. CDR3 sequence: CASSLAWTHRELFF. Here the CDR3 DNA reads TGTGCCAGCAGTTTAGCTTGGACCCACCGGGAGCTGTTTTTT.

This clone is a singleton in its sample. CDR3 loop: CASSTQGTTQYF. Here the CDR3 DNA reads TGTGCCAGCAGCACCCAGGGGACCACGCAGTATTTT. This sequence joins TRBV7-9 and TRBJ2-3, with a weak D call TRBD1 (6 bases). The germline V gene encodes CDR1 SEHNR and CDR2 FQNEAQ (reference sequence). The CDR3 is 12 residues long. Trimming took off 5 bases at V and 9 bases at J, with 12 bases between the two ends.

The chain employs TRBV5-4 and TRBJ2-3, with 13 bases matching TRBD2. The CDR3 covers 17 residues. Germline assignment: CDR1 SGHNT and CDR2 YYREEE (reference sequence). The junction had 9 bases not matched to a gene; V was cut back by 4 bases and J by 4 bases. CDR3 nucleotides: TGTGCCAGCAGCATGGGGACTAGCGGGATTCTCTCAGATACGCAGTATTTT. Protein sequence: CASSMGTSGILSDTQYF.

This chain joins TRBV7-9 and TRBJ2-7; 9 nucleotides line up with TRBD1. Germline V gene lookup returns CDR1 SEHNR and CDR2 FQNEAQ (reference sequence). V was clipped by 5 bases and J by 1 base; unmatched bases: 12. The CDR3 length is 17 residues. CDR3 amino acids: CASSARNPGQGSYEQYF. For the CDR3, the DNA is TGTGCCAGCAGCGCGCGAAATCCGGGACAGGGATCCTACGAGCAGTACTTC.

The chain links TRBV18 to TRBJ1-4, with 9 bases matching TRBD1. The J segment lost 8 bases and the V segment lost 6 bases, leaving 10 bases of the junction unmatched. CDR1 and CDR2 from the germline V gene are KGHSH and LQKENI. There are 15 residues in the CDR3. This CDR3 is CASSPGQGPYEKLFF. Written as DNA, the CDR3 is TGTGCCAGCTCTCCAGGACAGGGGCCTTACGAAAAACTGTTTTTT.

This rearrangement joins TRBV9 to TRBJ2-1; TRBD2 aligns across 7 bases. Germline V lookup: CDR1 SGDLS, CDR2 YYNGEE. Losses at the gene ends were 4 bases for V and 0 bases for J; bases not matched to a gene: 10. CDR3 length equals 17 residues. CDR3 protein: CASSPFSRESSYNEQFF. CDR3 in DNA: TGTGCCAGCAGCCCCTTTTCGCGGGAGAGCTCCTACAATGAGCAGTTCTTC.

The chain employs TRBV28 and TRBJ1-4, with D unclear. This CDR3 comprises 13 residues. Trimming pared 2 bases from V and 6 bases from J, leaving 7 bases between. Looked up from germline, CDR1 is MDHEN and CDR2 is SYDVKM. CDR3 DNA: TGTGCCAGCAGTTTACCCAGCTATGAAAAACTGTTTTTT. Translation gives CASSLPSYEKLFF.

The rearrangement uses TRBV19 and TRBJ1-1; tentative D call: TRBD1 (5 bases). The length of the CDR3 is 14 residues. Germline CDR1 and CDR2: LNHDA and SQIVND (reference sequence). Trimming removed 9 bases from V and 3 bases from J, with 17 bases in between. CDR3 sequence: CASLGGTMYTEAFF. In DNA, the CDR3 is TGTGCCAGCTTGGGGGGAACGATGTACACTGAAGCTTTCTTT.

This sequence joins TRBV7-9 and TRBJ2-1, with TRBD2 as a possible D gene (6 bases). The germline V and J ends were trimmed by 5 bases and 7 bases, with 9 bases remaining between them. Germline lookup yields CDR1 SEHNR and CDR2 FQNEAQ (reference sequence). The CDR3 runs to 12 residues. The CDR3 here is CASSRRGNEQFF. CDR3 in DNA: TGTGCCAGCAGCCGGAGGGGAAATGAGCAGTTCTTC. The complete variable domain, with remaining parts taken from reference TRBV7-9 and TRBJ2-1, reads DTGVSQNPRHKITKRGQNVTFRCDPISEHNRLYWYRQTLGQGPEFLTYFQNEAQLEKSRLLSDRFSAERPKGSFSTLEIQRTEQGDSAMYLCASSRRGNEQFFGPGTRLTVL.

J is TRBJ1-2 and V is TRBV29-1; D not certain. The CDR3 sequence is 16 residues long. The V end lost 4 bases, the J end lost 2 bases, and 20 bases lay between the germline ends. CDR1 and CDR2 from the germline V gene are SQVTM and ANQGSEA. In nucleotides, the CDR3 is TGCAGCGTTGGATGGCCGAGGCTTGGCTTGAACTATGGCTACACCTTC. The encoded protein is CSVGWPRLGLNYGYTF.

The chain uses TRBV27 and TRBJ1-2; 7 bases match TRBD1. There are 16 residues in the CDR3. Per the germline V gene, CDR1 is MNHEY and CDR2 is SMNVEV (reference sequence). V dropped 3 bases and J dropped 3; count of bases not matched to a gene: 10. CDR3 DNA sequence: TGTGCCAGCAGTTTTTACAGGGGCGCCCATTACTATGGCTACACCTTC. Translation: CASSFYRGAHYYGYTF.

The chain joins TRBV5-1 to TRBJ2-3; the D is unclear. Germline CDR1 is SGHRS and CDR2 is YFSETQ. This CDR3 has 16 residues. The V end was cut by 0 bases, the J end by 0 bases, with 11 bases between. CDR3 loop: CASSLEGRPSTDTQYF. The CDR3 DNA reads TGCGCCAGCAGCTTGGAGGGCCGTCCTAGCACAGATACGCAGTATTTT.

Of note for this clone: The same CDR3 can be traced to other DNA sequences in this sample. CDR3 amino acids: CASSLDRGTGELFF. Here the CDR3 DNA reads TGCGCCAGCAGCTTGGACAGGGGGACCGGGGAGCTGTTTTTT. The chain is built from TRBV5-1 and TRBJ2-2, with 8 bases fitting TRBD1. The V gene end was trimmed by 0 bases and the J gene end by 5 bases; junction bases not matched to a gene: 0. The CDR3 consists of 14 residues. The germline V gene encodes CDR1 SGHRS and CDR2 YFSETQ. Complete variable domain (other parts from reference TRBV5-1 and TRBJ2-2): KAGVTQTPRYLIKTRGQQVTLSCSPISGHRSVSWYQQTPGQGLQFLFEYFSETQRNKGNFPGRFSGRQFSNSRSEMNVSTLELGDSALYLCASSLDRGTGELFFGEGSRLTVL.

The V call is TRBV10-3, the J call TRBJ2-1; 10 bases line up with TRBD2. J was trimmed by 7 bases and V by 3 bases; bases with no gene match: 9. In germline, CDR1 is ENHRY, CDR2 SYGVKD. The CDR3 contains 16 residues. The CDR3 sequence is CAISDSSGRAGNEQFF. CDR3 DNA sequence: TGTGCCATCAGTGATTCCAGCGGGAGGGCAGGTAATGAGCAGTTCTTC.